These 20 T cell receptor beta chains were sequenced from one sample in a study of graft-versus-host responses after intestinal transplantation. Their target antigens are unknown. Profiling relied on immunoSEQ multiplex PCR, and the TCRdb table lists in-frame clones only, not all of them. The table records roughly 90,000 clones, 88% of them present only once. Material: unstimulated CD4+ T cells sorted from spleen or lymph node cells, obtained before transplant. The receptors were sampled from a human donor who was the organ donor for an intestinal transplant.

The chain links TRBV11-2 to TRBJ1-2; possible D gene TRBD1, 5 bases. V lost 1 base, J lost 2 bases, and 11 bases lay in between. The CDR3 runs 15 residues. The germline gives CDR1 SGHAT, CDR2 FQNNGV. The CDR3 loop is CASSLGDRGNYGYTF. CDR3 coding DNA: TGTGCCAGCAGCTTAGGAGACCGGGGGAACTATGGCTACACCTTC.

This clone was observed once. This chain links TRBV10-3 with TRBJ2-2; possible D gene TRBD1, 5 bases. The germline V and J ends were trimmed by 3 bases and 3 bases, with 14 bases remaining between them. Per the germline V gene, CDR1 is ENHRY and CDR2 is SYGVKD. The CDR3 extends over 16 amino acids. The CDR3 reads CAISDRQGMDTGELFF. DNA of the CDR3: TGTGCCATCAGTGATCGGCAGGGAATGGACACCGGGGAGCTGTTTTTT.

This clone was recorded once. The V and J genes are TRBV2 and TRBJ1-4; possible D gene TRBD1, 6 bases. The CDR3 loop spans 15 amino acids. Trimming pared 7 bases from V and 4 bases from J, leaving 16 bases between. Per the germline V gene, CDR1 is SNHLY and CDR2 is FYNNEI. CDR3 DNA: TGTGCCAGCACGAGAGGGGGTGGCCTTAATGAAAAACTGTTTTTT. Protein product: CASTRGGGLNEKLFF. Full variable domain (outside the CDR3, taken from reference TRBV2 and TRBJ1-4): EPEVTQTPSHQVTQMGQEVILRCVPISNHLYFYWYRQILGQKVEFLVSFYNNEISEKSEIFDDQFSVERPDGSNFTLKIRSTKLEDSAMYFCASTRGGGLNEKLFFGSGTQLSVL.

V usage is TRBV5-1 and J usage is TRBJ2-7, with 8 bases that match TRBD2. CDR3 length equals 13 residues. J gave up 2 bases and V 5 bases, and 3 bases lay outside the gene matches. Germline V gives CDR1 SGHRS, CDR2 YFSETQ. The CDR3 is CASRSGLAYEQYF. CDR3 coding DNA: TGCGCCAGCAGATCGGGACTAGCCTACGAGCAGTACTTC. The entire variable domain, with the rest obtained from reference TRBV5-1 and TRBJ2-7, is as follows: KAGVTQTPRYLIKTRGQQVTLSCSPISGHRSVSWYQQTPGQGLQFLFEYFSETQRNKGNFPGRFSGRQFSNSRSEMNVSTLELGDSALYLCASRSGLAYEQYFGPGTRLTVT.

The CDR3 is CASSQDSGLAGLNTGELFF. CDR3 DNA sequence: TGCGCCAGCAGCCAAGACTCCGGACTAGCGGGGTTGAACACCGGGGAGCTGTTTTTT. V is TRBV4-3 and J is TRBJ2-2; 12 nucleotides match TRBD2. Germline V gives CDR1 LGHNA, CDR2 YSLEER. The ends lost 0 bases at V and 1 base at J; junction bases unmatched: 6. The CDR3 covers 19 residues.

This rearrangement joins TRBV9 to TRBJ2-3; TRBD2 matches at 9 bases. The CDR3 length is 15 residues. Unmatched junction bases numbered 5, after V lost 0 bases and J lost 6 bases. Germline V gene sequence: CDR1 SGDLS, CDR2 YYNGEE. CDR3: CASSVGGRASDTQYF. CDR3 bases: TGTGCCAGCAGCGTAGGCGGGAGGGCATCCGATACGCAGTATTTT.

The chain uses TRBV28 and TRBJ1-2; the D gene is possibly TRBD1 (5 bases). Trimming pared 6 bases from V and 7 bases from J, leaving 18 bases between. The length of the CDR3 is 14 residues. Per the germline V gene, CDR1 is MDHEN and CDR2 is SYDVKM. CDR3 in DNA: TGTGCCAGCAGACAGGCCGGGCCTCGGAGTGGCTACACCTTC. This sequence encodes CASRQAGPRSGYTF.

The chain joins TRBV7-3 to TRBJ2-2; 7 bases are shared with TRBD2. CDR1 is SGHTA and CDR2 is FQGTGA in the germline V gene. The CDR3 has 16 amino acids. V trimming: 1 base; J trimming: 1 base; junction bases outside the gene matches: 3. Written as DNA, the CDR3 is TGTGCCAGCAGCTTAAGGGACTATCAGAACACCGGGGAGCTGTTTTTT. It codes for CASSLRDYQNTGELFF.

The chain couples TRBV4-3 to TRBJ1-3; tentatively, D is TRBD1 (5 bases). Germline values: CDR1 LGHNA, CDR2 YSLEER. Trimming took off 0 bases at V and 2 bases at J, with 14 bases between the two ends. CDR3 size: 17 residues. CDR3 DNA sequence: TGCGCCAGCAGCCAAGAAACAGGAAGGACGGCTGGAAACACCATATATTTT. Amino acid sequence: CASSQETGRTAGNTIYF.

V and J are TRBV5-1 and TRBJ2-1; the match to TRBD1 covers 9 bases. Germline-derived CDR1 and CDR2 are SGHRS and YFSETQ. The length of the CDR3 is 15 residues. The J segment lost 1 base and the V segment lost 4 bases, leaving 3 bases of the junction unmatched. The CDR3 DNA sequence: TGCGCCAGCAGCCCACAGGGGGCATCCTACAATGAGCAGTTCTTC. The encoded protein is CASSPQGASYNEQFF.

The CDR3 sequence is CASSQDRRESGGYTF. The CDR3 DNA follows: TGTGCCAGCAGCCAAGATCGCAGGGAAAGTGGGGGCTACACCTTC. The V gene is TRBV4-2, the J gene TRBJ1-2; D perhaps matches TRBD1 (5 bases). This CDR3 comprises 15 residues. Trimming left V 0 bases short and J 8 bases short, with 16 bases between. Germline CDR1 reads LGHNA; CDR2 reads YNFKEQ.

The chain has TRBV5-1 and TRBJ2-5; TRBD2 matches 11 bases. Germline CDR1 reads SGHRS; CDR2 reads YFSETQ. The CDR3 has 15 amino acids. The junction had 1 base not matched to a gene; V was cut back by 0 bases and J by 3 bases. CDR3 sequence: CASSLELAGEETQYF. The CDR3 region has the DNA TGCGCCAGCAGCTTGGAACTAGCGGGAGAAGAGACCCAGTACTTC.

A word on this clone: The conserved phenylalanine or tryptophan is not found at the CDR3 terminus, so this likely reflects a read error. No DNA is shown, since the ends of the CDR3 on it are uncertain; the CDR3 is the one TCRdb lists. The rearrangement joins TRBV6-6 to TRBJ1-2; the D call TRBD1 from the table was never checked on the DNA. 14 amino acids form the CDR3, both terminal residues included. Germline V gene data show CDR1 as MNHNY and CDR2 as SVGAGI (reference sequence). This CDR3 is CASSYAPSGTGAQA.

The CDR3 bases are TGCAGCGTGGGCACGACTAGCGGCTCGCTGTTTTTT. Its protein is CSVGTTSGSLFF. The genes are TRBV29-1 and TRBJ2-2; TRBD2 aligns across 9 bases. Trimming took 6 bases from V and 13 from J; bases not matched to a gene: 9. The CDR3 is made up of 12 amino acids. Germline values: CDR1 SQVTM, CDR2 ANQGSEA.

The rearrangement links TRBV11-2 to TRBJ2-7; a possible D gene is TRBD1 (5 bases). The germline CDR1 and CDR2 sequences are SGHAT and FQNNGV. The CDR3 runs to 16 residues. Trimming shortened V by 0 bases and J by 0 bases, and 12 bases separated the two germline ends. CDR3 sequence reads: CASSLDRTTISYEQYF. CDR3 bases: TGTGCCAGCAGCTTAGATCGGACAACGATCTCCTACGAGCAGTACTTC.

Points on this clone: A read error may account for a junction end that differs from germline. The genes are TRBV9 and TRBJ1-2; weak D call: TRBD1 (6 bases). Looked up from germline, CDR1 is SGDLS and CDR2 is YYNGEE. This CDR3 contains 15 residues. In DNA, the CDR3 is TGTGCCAGCAGCGTAGAAGGGGGGACTAACTATGGTTACACCTTC. It translates to CASSVEGGTNYGYTF.

The rearrangement uses TRBV7-6 and TRBJ2-1, with D possibly matching TRBD1 (5 bases). CDR1 is SGHVS, CDR2 FNYEAQ, per germline. V lost 5 bases to trimming and J lost 7 bases, with 15 bases between them. The CDR3 runs to 14 residues. The CDR3 DNA follows: TGTGCCAGCAGCCCGAGACAGCTGAGGAATGAGCAGTTCTTC. Amino acids: CASSPRQLRNEQFF.

The rearrangement links TRBV11-3 to TRBJ2-1, with 8 bases matching TRBD2. The CDR3 covers 15 residues. Germline V lookup: CDR1 SGHNT, CDR2 YENEEA. Trimming cost V 3 bases and J 3 bases; bases outside gene matches: 4. The DNA of the CDR3 is TGTGCCAGCAGCTTTACCCGGGAGGGCTACAATGAGCAGTTCTTC. It specifies CASSFTREGYNEQFF.

The chain employs TRBV9 and TRBJ1-5; D might be TRBD1 (6 bases). From germline, CDR1 is SGDLS and CDR2 YYNGEE. Deletions cut 3 bases from V and 3 bases from J, with 13 bases between. This CDR3 contains 15 residues. CDR3 region: CASSALPGANQPQHF. The CDR3 DNA reads as TGTGCCAGCAGCGCCCTTCCAGGGGCCAATCAGCCCCAGCATTTT. The variable domain in full, completed from reference TRBV9 and TRBJ1-5, reads DSGVTQTPKHLITATGQRVTLRCSPRSGDLSVYWYQQSLDQGLQFLIQYYNGEERAKGNILERFSAQQFPDLHSELNLSSLELGDSALYFCASSALPGANQPQHFGDGTRLSIL.

The chain combines TRBV11-2 with TRBJ2-1, with TRBD2 matching over 8 bases. The CDR3 has 19 residues. Germline assignment: CDR1 SGHAT and CDR2 FQNNGV. V shed 4 bases, J shed 7 bases, and the junction held 21 bases outside the gene matches. DNA of the CDR3: TGTGCCAGCAGCTCCCGACTCGGTGGGCGGGGGGCGGGGAGGAATGAGCAGTTCTTC. It codes for CASSSRLGGRGAGRNEQFF. The full variable domain, completed using reference TRBV11-2 and TRBJ2-1, is EAGVAQSPRYKIIEKRQSVAFWCNPISGHATLYWYQQILGQGPKLLIQFQNNGVVDDSQLPKDRFSAERLKGVDSTLKIQPAKLEDSAVYLCASSSRLGGRGAGRNEQFFGPGTRLTVL.